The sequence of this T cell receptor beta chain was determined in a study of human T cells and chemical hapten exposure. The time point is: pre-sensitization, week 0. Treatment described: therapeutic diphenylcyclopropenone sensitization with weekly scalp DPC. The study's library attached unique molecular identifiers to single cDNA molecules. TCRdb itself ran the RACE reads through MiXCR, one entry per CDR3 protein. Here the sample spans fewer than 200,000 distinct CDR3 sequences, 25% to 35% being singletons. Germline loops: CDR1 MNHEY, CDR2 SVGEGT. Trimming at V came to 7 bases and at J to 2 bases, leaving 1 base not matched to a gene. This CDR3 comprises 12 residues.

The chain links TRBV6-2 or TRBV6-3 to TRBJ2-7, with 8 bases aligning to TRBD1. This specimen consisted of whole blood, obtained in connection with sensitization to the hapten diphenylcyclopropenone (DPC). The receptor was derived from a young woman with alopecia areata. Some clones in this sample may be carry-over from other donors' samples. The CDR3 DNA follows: TGTGCCAGCAACAGGGGGGCCTACGAGCAGTACTTC. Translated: CASNRGAYEQYF.